Shown below are 3 T cell receptor beta chains from a single sample sequenced in a study of cytomegalovirus exposure and HLA in healthy donors. The primer mix had 60 Vbeta and 13 Jbeta primers. Generated by immunoSEQ multiplex PCR, the TCRdb table keeps only in-frame clones and is missing some. The sample shows roughly 80,000 clones, around three quarters of them seen only once. Sequenced input: PBMCs. All receptors derive from a male donor in good health and CMV-seronegative.

The chain carries TRBV5-4 and TRBJ1-3; 9 bases are a match to TRBD1. Germline loops: CDR1 SGHNT, CDR2 YYREEE (reference sequence). The CDR3 loop spans 16 amino acids. V lost 3 bases, J lost 0 bases, and 4 bases stayed unmatched. The CDR3 nucleotides are TGTGCCAGCAGCTCGGACAGGGGCAACTCTGGAAACACCATATATTTT. This sequence encodes CASSSDRGNSGNTIYF.

The CDR3 nucleotides read TGTGCCAGCAGCCGGGAGGGGGGCGCCTCCTACGAGCAGTACTTC. This translates into CASSREGGASYEQYF. The chain has TRBV14 and TRBJ2-7; D perhaps matches TRBD2 (7 bases). This CDR3 contains 15 residues. Germline-derived CDR1 and CDR2 are SGHDN and FVKESK. Trimming removed 4 bases at V and 0 bases at J, with 13 bases between.

This sequence joins TRBV6-1 and TRBJ2-3; 9 bases are shared with TRBD2. Germline CDR1 is MNHNS and CDR2 is SASEGT. Germline trimming cut 8 bases from V and 4 bases from J; bases unmatched to any gene: 10. The CDR3 runs to 15 residues. CDR3 DNA: TGTGCCAGCCAGGGGGTAGCGGGGGAGGCAGATACGCAGTATTTT. Translation: CASQGVAGEADTQYF.